The clone carrying this TCR beta chain was recorded many times. The antigen is unknown. These data are taken from a study of CD8 T cells in ankylosing spondylitis. Germline V gene lookup returns CDR1 SGHKS and CDR2 YYEKEE (reference sequence). The CDR3 extends over 13 amino acids. The V end was cut by 1 base, the J end by 1 base, with 6 bases between. Notes on the study in general: Reported data indicate significant enrichment of disease-linked clones within matched ankylosing spondylitis synovial fluid. Blood of patients with ankylosing spondylitis appeared to be characterized by a TCR beta motif of several highly homologous variants. Certain motif variants had earlier appeared in reactive arthritis synovial fluid and blood.

Quantitative 5'-RACE with molecular barcodes was used to make the TCR beta libraries. TCRdb re-derived calls from the 5' RACE reads in MiXCR, one entry per CDR3 protein. The sample has hundreds of thousands of distinct CDR3 sequences, under 30% seen once; the top ten hold 5% to 7.5%. The chain couples TRBV5-5 to TRBJ2-7; D is uncertain. The sequencing input was blood, either unsorted or a sorted T cell fraction (not recorded which). The sequence derives from a male donor with ankylosing spondylitis or in good health (not recorded which). The CDR3 sequence: CASSLSTSYEQYF. The DNA of the CDR3 is TGTGCCAGCAGCTTGTCCACTTCCTACGAGCAGTACTTC. Supplemented by reference TRBV5-5 and TRBJ2-7, the full variable domain reads DAGVTQSPTHLIKTRGQQVTLRCSPISGHKSVSWYQQVLGQGPQFIFQYYEKEERGRGNFPDRFSARQFPNYSSELNVNALLLGDSALYLCASSLSTSYEQYFGPGTRLTVT.